This is a list of T cell receptor beta chains from one sample in a study of T cell clonotyping in hematopoietic cell transplantation. The table came from immunoSEQ multiplex PCR; TCRdb's copy has only in-frame clones and leaves some out. The sample lists roughly 44,000 clones, 85% occurring once. The sample in question was peripheral blood mononuclear cells, obtained before stem cell transplant. Receptors originate from a man aged 55 to 70 with acute myeloid leukemia. Some clones in this sample may be carry-over from other donors' samples. Each CDR3 is given with its conserved first and last residue. Each record gives: J gene, V gene, clone size, CDR3 protein. Size tells how often a clone was seen (once, few, many) or the class of an expanded clone, and some rows leave it out.

>TRBJ2-7|TRBV30|-
CAWSAPYEQYF
>TRBJ1-2|TRBV28|-
CASSPPGTQGYGYTF
>TRBJ1-1|TRBV9|once
CASRWDRLNTEAFF
>TRBJ1-2|TRBV6-5|-
CASTGGYNYGYTF
>TRBJ1-2|TRBV7-2|-
CASSEKGSNYGYTF
>TRBJ1-1|TRBV5-4|once
CASSRGGRESSGTEAFF
>TRBJ1-5|TRBV6-6|-
CASSPKRGGNQPQHF
>TRBJ1-1|TRBV18|few
CASSPPTGNTEAFF
>TRBJ1-6|TRBV28|-
CASQRPYNSPLHF
>TRBJ1-2|TRBV7-2|-
CASSLAGGDTSYGYTF
>TRBJ2-7|TRBV11-1|-
CASSPAGAYEQYF
>TRBJ2-5|TRBV10-3|-
CATGVAGHQETQYF
>TRBJ1-3|TRBV7-2|-
CASSLEWGSSGNTIYF
>TRBJ1-1|TRBV6-5|-
CASRLSWGQGLEAFF